The 2 T cell receptor beta chains below all came from one sample that was sequenced in a study of cytomegalovirus exposure and HLA in healthy donors. PCR amplification relied on 60 Vbeta primers (plus 13 Jbeta primers). Data came from immunoSEQ multiplex PCR; TCRdb stores just in-frame clones and leaves some out. The data hold roughly 190,000 clones, with approximately 70% observed a single time. Sequencing was performed on PBMCs. The receptor set was obtained from a woman younger than 45 in good health and CMV-seronegative.

This rearrangement joins TRBV5-1 to TRBJ1-1; TRBD1 might be the D (5 bases). The ends were cut back, 0 bases at V and 5 bases at J, with 8 bases in the middle. The CDR3 is 13 amino acids. Germline V gives CDR1 SGHRS, CDR2 YFSETQ. DNA of the CDR3: TGCGCCAGCAGCTTGGAAGGGGTTACTGAAGCTTTCTTT. Residues: CASSLEGVTEAFF.

The chain couples TRBV2 to TRBJ1-6; D not resolved. Trimming left V 7 bases short and J 9 bases short, with 16 bases between. The CDR3 is 14 residues long. Germline V CDR1 and CDR2: SNHLY, FYNNEI. CDR3 protein: CASTVLRGGSPLHF. DNA for the CDR3: TGTGCCAGCACTGTCTTGCGAGGAGGTTCACCCCTCCACTTT.